This passage covers 4 T cell receptor beta chains from one sample sequenced in a study of post-analysis software for immune sequencing data. Study-wide results and caveats: Four or five TRBV segments, TRBV5-6, TRBV5-1 and TRBV20-1 among them, were found more frequent in patients than controls.

Antigens for these TCRs are unknown. The library was made from cDNA and included unique molecular identifiers. TCRdb recomputed calls from the PCR reads with MiXCR, one row per CDR3 protein. The sample carries 750,000 to 950,000 distinct CDR3 sequences, 53% recorded once. The sample consisted of blood. The receptors were sampled from a girl aged 10-17 years with multiple sclerosis.

J is TRBJ2-1 and V is TRBV20-1; 8 nucleotides align to TRBD2. V lost 0 bases to trimming and J lost 6 bases; unmatched junction nucleotides: 13. Germline V gene data show CDR1 as DFQATT and CDR2 as SNEGSKA (reference sequence). The length of the CDR3 is 17 residues. The CDR3 sequence: CSARDSTGRAGANEQFF. In DNA form, the CDR3 reads TGCAGTGCTAGAGATTCTACCGGGAGGGCCGGCGCCAATGAGCAGTTCTTC.

V usage is TRBV10-3 and J usage is TRBJ2-3; the D is unclear. The CDR3 is 14 residues long. The germline V and J ends were trimmed by 3 bases and 3 bases, with 10 bases remaining between them. Germline CDR1 is ENHRY and CDR2 is SYGVKD. CDR3 region: CAISDPGITDTQYF. CDR3 nucleotide sequence: TGTGCCATCAGTGACCCTGGGATAACAGATACGCAGTATTTT.

The V call is TRBV7-2, the J call TRBJ2-3, with D tentatively TRBD2 (5 bases). The germline V and J ends were trimmed by 3 bases and 6 bases, with 13 bases remaining between them. The CDR3 loop spans 14 amino acids. Germline CDR1 and CDR2: SGHTA and FQGNSA. The CDR3 DNA is TGTGCCAGCAGCTTCGGAGGATCATTGGATACGCAGTATTTT. Its translation is CASSFGGSLDTQYF.

The table lists this clonotype with a few counts. V and J are TRBV12-3 or TRBV12-4 and TRBJ2-7; tentatively, D is TRBD2 (5 bases). The CDR3 spans 17 residues. Trimming left V 3 bases short and J 0 bases short, with 18 bases between. CDR3 residues: CASSFGIGIVSSYEQYF. The CDR3 coding sequence is TGTGCCAGCAGTTTTGGGATCGGGATTGTATCCTCCTACGAGCAGTACTTC.